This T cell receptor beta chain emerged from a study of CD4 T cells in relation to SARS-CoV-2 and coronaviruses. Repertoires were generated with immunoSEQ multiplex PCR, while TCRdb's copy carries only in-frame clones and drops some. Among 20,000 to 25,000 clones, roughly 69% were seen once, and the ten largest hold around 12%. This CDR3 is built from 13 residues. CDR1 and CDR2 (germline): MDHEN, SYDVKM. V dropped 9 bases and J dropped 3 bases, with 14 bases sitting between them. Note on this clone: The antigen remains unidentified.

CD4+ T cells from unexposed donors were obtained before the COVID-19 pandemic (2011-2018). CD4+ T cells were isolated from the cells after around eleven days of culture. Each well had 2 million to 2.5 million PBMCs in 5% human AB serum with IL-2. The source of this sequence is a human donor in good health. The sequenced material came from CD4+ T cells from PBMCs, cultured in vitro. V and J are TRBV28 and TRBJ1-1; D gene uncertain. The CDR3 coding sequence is TGTGCCAGTCTCGGGCGTCGCCACACTGAAGCTTTCTTT. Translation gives CASLGRRHTEAFF.